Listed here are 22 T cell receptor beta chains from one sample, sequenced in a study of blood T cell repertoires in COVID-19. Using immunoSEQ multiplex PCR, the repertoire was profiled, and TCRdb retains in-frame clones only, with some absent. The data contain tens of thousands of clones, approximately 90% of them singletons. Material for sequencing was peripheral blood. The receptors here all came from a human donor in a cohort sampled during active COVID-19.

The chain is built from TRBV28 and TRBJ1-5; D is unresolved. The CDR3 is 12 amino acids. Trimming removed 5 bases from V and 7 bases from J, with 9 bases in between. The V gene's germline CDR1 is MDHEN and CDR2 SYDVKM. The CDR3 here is CASSPPGQPQHF. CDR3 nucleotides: TGTGCCAGCAGTCCCCCAGGCCAGCCCCAGCATTTT.

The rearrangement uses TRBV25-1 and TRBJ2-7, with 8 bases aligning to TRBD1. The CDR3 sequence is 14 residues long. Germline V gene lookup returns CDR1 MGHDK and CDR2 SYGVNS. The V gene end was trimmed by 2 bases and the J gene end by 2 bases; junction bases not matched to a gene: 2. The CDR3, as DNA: TGTGCCAGCAGTGAAGACAGGGGTACCTACGAGCAGTACTTC. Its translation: CASSEDRGTYEQYF.

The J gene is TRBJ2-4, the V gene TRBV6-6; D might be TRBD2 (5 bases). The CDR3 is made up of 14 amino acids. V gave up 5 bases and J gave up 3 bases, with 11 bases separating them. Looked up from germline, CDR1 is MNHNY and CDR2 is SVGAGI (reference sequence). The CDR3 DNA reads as TGTGCCAGCAGTAACGGGGTTGTCAAAAACATTCAGTACTTC. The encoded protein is CASSNGVVKNIQYF.

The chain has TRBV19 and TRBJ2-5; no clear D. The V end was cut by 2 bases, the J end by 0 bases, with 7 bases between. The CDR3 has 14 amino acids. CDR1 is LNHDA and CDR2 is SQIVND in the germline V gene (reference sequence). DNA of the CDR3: TGTGCCAGTAGTATATTCCCGTACCAAGAGACCCAGTACTTC. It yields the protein CASSIFPYQETQYF.

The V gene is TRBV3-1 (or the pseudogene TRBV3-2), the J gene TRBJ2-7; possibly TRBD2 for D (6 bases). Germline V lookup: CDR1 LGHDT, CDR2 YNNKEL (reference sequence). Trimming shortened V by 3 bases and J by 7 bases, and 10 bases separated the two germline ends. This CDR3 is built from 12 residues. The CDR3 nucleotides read TGTGCCAGCAGCCAGAGCGCGGGGGAGCAGTACTTC. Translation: CASSQSAGEQYF.

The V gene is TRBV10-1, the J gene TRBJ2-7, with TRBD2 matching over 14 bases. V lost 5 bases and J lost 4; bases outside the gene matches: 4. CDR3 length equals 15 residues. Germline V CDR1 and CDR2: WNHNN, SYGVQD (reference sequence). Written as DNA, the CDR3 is TGCGCCAGCAGTTCGGGACTAGCGGGAGTGTACGAGCAGTACTTC. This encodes CASSSGLAGVYEQYF.

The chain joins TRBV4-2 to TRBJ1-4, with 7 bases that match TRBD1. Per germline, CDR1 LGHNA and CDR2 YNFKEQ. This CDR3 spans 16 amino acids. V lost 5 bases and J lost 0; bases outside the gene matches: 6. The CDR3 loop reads CASSNSQGATNEKLFF. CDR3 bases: TGTGCCAGCAGCAACTCCCAGGGGGCAACTAATGAAAAACTGTTTTTT.

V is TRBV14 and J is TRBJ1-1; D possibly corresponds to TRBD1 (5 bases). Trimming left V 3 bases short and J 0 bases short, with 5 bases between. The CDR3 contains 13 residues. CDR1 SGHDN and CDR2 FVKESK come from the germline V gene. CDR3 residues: CASSQDMNTEAFF. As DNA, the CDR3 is TGTGCCAGCAGCCAGGACATGAACACTGAAGCTTTCTTT. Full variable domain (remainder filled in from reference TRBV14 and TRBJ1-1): EAGVTQFPSHSVIEKGQTVTLRCDPISGHDNLYWYRRVMGKEIKFLLHFVKESKQDESGMPNNRFLAERTGGTYSTLKVQPAELEDSGVYFCASSQDMNTEAFFGQGTRLTVV.

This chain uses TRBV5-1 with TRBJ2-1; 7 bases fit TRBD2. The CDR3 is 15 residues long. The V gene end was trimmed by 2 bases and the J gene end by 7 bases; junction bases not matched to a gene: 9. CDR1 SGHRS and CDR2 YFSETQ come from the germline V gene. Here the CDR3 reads CASSFSPSGINEQFF. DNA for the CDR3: TGCGCCAGCAGCTTTTCGCCTAGCGGAATAAATGAGCAGTTCTTC.

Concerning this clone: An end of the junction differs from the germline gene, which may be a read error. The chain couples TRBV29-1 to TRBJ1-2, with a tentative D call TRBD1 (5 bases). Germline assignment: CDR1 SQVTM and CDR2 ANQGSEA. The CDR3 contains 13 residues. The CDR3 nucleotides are TGCAGCGTCCTCGACAGTCTTCTCACGGCCAACCTCTTC. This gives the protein CSVLDSLLTANLF.

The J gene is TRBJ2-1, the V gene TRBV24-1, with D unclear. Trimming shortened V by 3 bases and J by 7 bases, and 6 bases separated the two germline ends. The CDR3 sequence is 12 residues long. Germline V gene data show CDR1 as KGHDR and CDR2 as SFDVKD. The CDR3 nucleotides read TGTGCCACCAGTGATGAGACTAATGAGCAGTTCTTC. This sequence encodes CATSDETNEQFF.

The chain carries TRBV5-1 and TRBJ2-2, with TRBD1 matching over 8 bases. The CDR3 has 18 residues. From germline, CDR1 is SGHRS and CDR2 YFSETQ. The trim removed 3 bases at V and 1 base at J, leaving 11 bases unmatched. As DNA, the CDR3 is TGCGCCAGCAGCTCTAATCCCGCCGGGACAGGGAACACCGGGGAGCTGTTTTTT. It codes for CASSSNPAGTGNTGELFF.

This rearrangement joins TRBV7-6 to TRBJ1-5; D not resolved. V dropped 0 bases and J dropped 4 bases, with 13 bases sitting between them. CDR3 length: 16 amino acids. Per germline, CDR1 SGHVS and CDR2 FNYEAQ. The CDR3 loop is CASSLARKELNQPQHF. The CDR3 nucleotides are TGTGCCAGCAGCTTAGCGAGGAAGGAGCTTAATCAGCCCCAGCATTTT.

The CDR3 DNA reads as TGTGCCAGGAGAGAGGACAGGCGAATAGGAAACACCATATATTTT. It encodes CARREDRRIGNTIYF. This chain links TRBV14 with TRBJ1-3; 7 bases align to TRBD1. This CDR3 has 15 amino acids. V shed 9 bases and J 4 bases; nucleotides not matched to a gene: 12. Germline assignment: CDR1 SGHDN and CDR2 FVKESK.

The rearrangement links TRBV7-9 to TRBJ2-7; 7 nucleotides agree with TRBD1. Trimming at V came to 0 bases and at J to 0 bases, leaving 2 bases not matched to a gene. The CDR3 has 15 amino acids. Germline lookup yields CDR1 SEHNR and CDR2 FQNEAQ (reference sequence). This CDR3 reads CASSLAGGPSYEQYF. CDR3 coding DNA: TGTGCCAGCAGCTTAGCAGGGGGCCCCTCCTACGAGCAGTACTTC.

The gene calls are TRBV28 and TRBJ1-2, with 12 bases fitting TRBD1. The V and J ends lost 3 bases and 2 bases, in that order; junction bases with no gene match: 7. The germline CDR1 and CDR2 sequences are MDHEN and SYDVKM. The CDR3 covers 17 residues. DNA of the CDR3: TGTGCCAGCAGTTTTCTGGGACAGGGGGCAGGGAACTATGGCTACACCTTC. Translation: CASSFLGQGAGNYGYTF.

CDR3: CASSGPGTGLTGELFF. CDR3 in DNA: TGTGCCAGCAGTGGCCCCGGGACAGGGTTGACCGGGGAGCTGTTTTTT. The chain couples TRBV6-1 to TRBJ2-2; 9 bases are a match to TRBD1. This CDR3 region has 16 residues. Germline assignment: CDR1 MNHNS and CDR2 SASEGT. With 4 bases clipped from V and 5 bases from J, the junction kept 8 bases outside the gene matches.

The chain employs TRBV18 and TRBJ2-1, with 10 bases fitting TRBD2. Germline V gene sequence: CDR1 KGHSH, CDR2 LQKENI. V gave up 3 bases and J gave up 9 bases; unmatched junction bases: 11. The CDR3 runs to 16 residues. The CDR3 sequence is CASSPGSSGRSSEQFF. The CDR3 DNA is TGTGCCAGCTCACCTGGGTCTAGCGGGAGATCGAGTGAGCAGTTCTTC.

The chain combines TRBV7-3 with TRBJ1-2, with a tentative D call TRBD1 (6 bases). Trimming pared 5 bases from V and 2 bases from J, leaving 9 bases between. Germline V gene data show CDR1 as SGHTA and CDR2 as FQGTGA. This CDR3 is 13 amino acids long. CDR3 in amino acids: CASSPGANYGYTF. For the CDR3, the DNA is TGTGCCAGCAGCCCAGGGGCGAACTATGGCTACACCTTC.

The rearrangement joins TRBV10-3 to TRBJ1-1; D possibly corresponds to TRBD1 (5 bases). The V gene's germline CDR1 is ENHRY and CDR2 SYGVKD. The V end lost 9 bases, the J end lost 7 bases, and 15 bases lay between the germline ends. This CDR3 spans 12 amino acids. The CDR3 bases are TGTGCCATTAGGGCGGGGGACGGTGAAGCTTTCTTT. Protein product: CAIRAGDGEAFF.

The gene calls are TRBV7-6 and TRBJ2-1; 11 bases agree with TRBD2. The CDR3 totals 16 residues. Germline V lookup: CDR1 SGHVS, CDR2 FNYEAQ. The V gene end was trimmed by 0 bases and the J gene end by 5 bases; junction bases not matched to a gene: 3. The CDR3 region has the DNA TGTGCCAGCAGCTTAGCGAGACTAGCGGGGAACAATGAGCAGTTCTTC. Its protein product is CASSLARLAGNNEQFF.

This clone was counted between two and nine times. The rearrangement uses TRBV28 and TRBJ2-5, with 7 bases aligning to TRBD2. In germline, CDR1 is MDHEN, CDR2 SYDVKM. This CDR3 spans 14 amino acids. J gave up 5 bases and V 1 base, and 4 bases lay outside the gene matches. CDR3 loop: CASSLSWEGETQYF. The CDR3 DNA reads TGTGCCAGCAGTTTATCGTGGGAGGGGGAGACCCAGTACTTC.